The clone carrying this T cell receptor beta chain was found many times. What it binds is unknown. Other DNA sequences in the same sample also yield this CDR3. The sample is drawn from a study of metastatic and nonmetastatic thyroid tumors. Study-wide context: It was across blood and tumor or nodule tissue from malignant and benign thyroid patients that repertoires were compared. The study's findings and limits: Malignant thyroid tumors reportedly had TCR beta diversity that was significantly higher than in benign nodules, in blood and tumor.

As originally analysed: Clinicopathological groups supplied CDR3 differences that were used to build a distant-metastasis classifier for papillary thyroid cancer. Using MiXCR, TCRdb re-called clones from the PCR reads. The V and J calls were not made by the authors but by TCRdb's processing. The top ten hold about 3.6% of the sample, which has roughly 90,000 clones, about 15% seen once. There were no patients who had received any treatment before thyroid surgery. V lost 5 bases to trimming and J lost 5 bases, with 22 bases between them. Per germline, CDR1 SGHDN and CDR2 FVKESK. This CDR3 has 16 amino acids.

This TCR was sampled from a female donor with papillary thyroid cancer or a benign thyroid nodule (not recorded which). Some clones in this sample may be carry-over from other donors' samples. The chain combines TRBV14 with TRBJ2-7, with D hard to call. Source material: blood. This chain's CDR3 is CASSALGASGWDEQYF. In DNA form, the CDR3 reads TGTGCCAGCAGCGCCTTGGGCGCGTCCGGGTGGGACGAGCAGTACTTC.